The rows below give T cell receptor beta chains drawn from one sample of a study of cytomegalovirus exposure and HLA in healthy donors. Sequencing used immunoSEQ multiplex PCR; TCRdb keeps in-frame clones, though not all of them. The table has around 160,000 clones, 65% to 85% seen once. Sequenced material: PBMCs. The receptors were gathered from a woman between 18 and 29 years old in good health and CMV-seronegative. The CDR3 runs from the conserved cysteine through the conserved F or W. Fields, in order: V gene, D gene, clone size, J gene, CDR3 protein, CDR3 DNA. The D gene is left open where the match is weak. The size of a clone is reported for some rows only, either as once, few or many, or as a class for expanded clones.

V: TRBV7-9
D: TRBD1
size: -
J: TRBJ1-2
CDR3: CASSGRQGKNYGYTF
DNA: TGTGCCAGCAGTGGGAGACAGGGGAAGAACTATGGCTACACCTTC

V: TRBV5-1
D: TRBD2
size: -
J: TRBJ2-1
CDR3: CASSATSGAWDEQFF
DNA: TGCGCCAGCAGCGCGACTAGCGGGGCATGGGATGAGCAGTTCTTC

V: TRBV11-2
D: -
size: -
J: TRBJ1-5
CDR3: CASSLDGGRNQPQHF
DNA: TGTGCCAGCAGCTTAGATGGAGGCAGGAATCAGCCCCAGCATTTT

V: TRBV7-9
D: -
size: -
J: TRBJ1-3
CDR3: CASSRNRRSSGNTIYF
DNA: TGTGCCAGCAGCCGTAACAGGAGAAGCTCTGGAAACACCATATATTTT

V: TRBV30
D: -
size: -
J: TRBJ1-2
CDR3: CAWSVVRAYGYTF
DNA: TGTGCCTGGAGTGTCGTCAGGGCCTATGGCTACACCTTC

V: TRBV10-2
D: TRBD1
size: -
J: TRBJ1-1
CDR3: CASIGGRGRRTEAFF
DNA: TGCGCCAGCATTGGGGGCAGGGGGCGACGCACTGAAGCTTTCTTT

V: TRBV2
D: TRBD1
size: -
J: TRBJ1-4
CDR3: CASSDRDRGLRGEKLFF
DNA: TGTGCCAGCAGTGACCGGGACAGGGGGCTTAGGGGCGAAAAACTGTTTTTT

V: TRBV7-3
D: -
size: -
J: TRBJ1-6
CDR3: CASSFQGGSPLHF
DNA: TGTGCCAGCAGCTTCCAAGGCGGTTCACCCCTCCACTTT

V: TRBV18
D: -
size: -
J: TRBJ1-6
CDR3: CASSPTDNSPLHF
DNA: TGTGCCAGCTCACCAACGGATAATTCACCCCTCCACTTT

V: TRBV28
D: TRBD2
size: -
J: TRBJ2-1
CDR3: CASKTSGAYNEQFF
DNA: TGTGCCAGCAAAACTAGCGGGGCGTACAATGAGCAGTTCTTC

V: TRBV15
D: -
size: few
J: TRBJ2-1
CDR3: CATSRESGNFNEQFF
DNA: TGTGCCACCAGCAGAGAGTCAGGGAATTTCAATGAGCAGTTCTTC

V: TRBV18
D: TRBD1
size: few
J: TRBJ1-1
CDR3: CASSPNRGPGAFF
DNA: TGTGCCAGCTCACCTAACAGGGGGCCGGGGGCTTTCTTT

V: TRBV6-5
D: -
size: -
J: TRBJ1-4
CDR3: CASSRNTGTEKLFF
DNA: TGTGCCAGCAGCAGAAATACCGGGACAGAAAAACTGTTTTTT

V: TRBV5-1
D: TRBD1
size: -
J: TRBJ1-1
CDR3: CASSLSSGGRGTEAFF
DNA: TGCGCCAGCAGCTTGTCGTCAGGGGGTCGTGGCACTGAAGCTTTCTTT

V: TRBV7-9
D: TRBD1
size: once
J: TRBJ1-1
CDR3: CASSLRTGEASEAFF
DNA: TGTGCCAGCAGCCTAAGGACAGGGGAGGCCAGTGAAGCTTTCTTT

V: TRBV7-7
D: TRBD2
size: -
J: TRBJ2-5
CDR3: CASSLASGGNQETQYF
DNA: TGTGCTAGCAGCTTAGCAAGCGGGGGAAACCAAGAGACCCAGTACTTC

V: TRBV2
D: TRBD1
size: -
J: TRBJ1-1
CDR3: CASSEADRYDTEAFF
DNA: TGTGCCAGCAGTGAAGCGGACAGGTATGACACTGAAGCTTTCTTT

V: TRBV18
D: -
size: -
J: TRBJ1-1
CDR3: CASYRAMNTEAFF
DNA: TGTGCCAGCTACAGGGCCATGAACACTGAAGCTTTCTTT